Presented here are 2 T cell receptor beta chains from one specimen sequenced in a study of cytomegalovirus exposure and HLA in healthy donors. The PCR had 60 Vbeta and 13 Jbeta primers. Sequencing used immunoSEQ multiplex PCR; TCRdb keeps in-frame clones, though not all of them. The profile shows around 200,000 clones, roughly 91% of them singletons. Sequencing used PBMCs. These TCRs come from a woman aged 18-29 years in good health and CMV-seronegative.

This clone is a singleton in its sample. This rearrangement joins TRBV6-5 to TRBJ1-2; D is unresolved. Trimming shortened V by 0 bases and J by 10 bases, and 12 bases separated the two germline ends. The CDR3 runs 13 residues. Germline values: CDR1 MNHEY, CDR2 SVGAGI. As DNA, the CDR3 is TGTGCCAGCAGTTACTCGACCAGGAGGTTCTACACCTTC. This gives the protein CASSYSTRRFYTF.

This clone was detected a few times. The rearrangement joins TRBV30 to TRBJ2-2, with TRBD2 identical over 14 bases. The V gene end was trimmed by 5 bases and the J gene end by 4 bases; junction bases not matched to a gene: 6. The CDR3 totals 16 residues. Per the germline V gene, CDR1 is GTSNPN and CDR2 is SVGIG (reference sequence). CDR3 sequence: CAWDGTSGSSTGELFF. The DNA for the CDR3 is TGTGCCTGGGACGGGACTAGCGGGAGTTCCACCGGGGAGCTGTTTTTT.